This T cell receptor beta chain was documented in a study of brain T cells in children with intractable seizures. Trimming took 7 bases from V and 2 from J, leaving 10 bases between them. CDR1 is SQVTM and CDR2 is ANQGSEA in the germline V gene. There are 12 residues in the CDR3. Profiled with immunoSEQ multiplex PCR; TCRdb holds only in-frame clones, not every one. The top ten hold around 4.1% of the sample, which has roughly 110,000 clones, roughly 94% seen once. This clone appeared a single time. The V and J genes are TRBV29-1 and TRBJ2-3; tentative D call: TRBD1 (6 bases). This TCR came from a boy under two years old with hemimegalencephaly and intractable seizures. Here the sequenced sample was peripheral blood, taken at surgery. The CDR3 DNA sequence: TGCAGCGCACGGGACATCACAGATACGCAGTATTTT. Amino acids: CSARDITDTQYF.